One sample yielded the 11 T cell receptor beta chains listed below, sequenced in a study of cytomegalovirus exposure and HLA in healthy donors. The data were produced by immunoSEQ multiplex PCR, yet TCRdb's version contains in-frame clones alone and is incomplete. The table includes 190,000 or so clones, 84% detected once. Sequenced material: PBMCs. The receptor source for this set is a woman aged 18-29 years in good health and CMV-seropositive.

This chain links TRBV29-1 with TRBJ2-5; tentative D call: TRBD2 (5 bases). Trimming left V 8 bases short and J 5 bases short, with 9 bases between. This CDR3 contains 10 residues. Germline CDR1 SQVTM, CDR2 ANQGSEA. CDR3 residues: CSTGGETQYF. The CDR3 nucleotides read TGCAGCACGGGCGGGGAGACCCAGTACTTC.

The rearrangement joins TRBV27 to TRBJ2-1, with D possibly being TRBD2 (5 bases). Germline loops: CDR1 MNHEY, CDR2 SMNVEV (reference sequence). The CDR3 loop spans 13 amino acids. Deletions cut 5 bases from V and 5 bases from J, with 10 bases between. The CDR3 DNA follows: TGTGCCAGCAGTCCTGAGGGAAACAATGAGCAGTTCTTC. As protein: CASSPEGNNEQFF.

The V gene is TRBV7-3, the J gene TRBJ2-5, with TRBD2 identical over 11 bases. The V gene's germline CDR1 is SGHTA and CDR2 FQGTGA. The CDR3 is made up of 17 amino acids. Trimming at V came to 1 base and at J to 5 bases, leaving 9 bases not matched to a gene. The CDR3 is CASSLRPTSGGRETQYF. DNA of the CDR3: TGTGCCAGCAGCTTAAGGCCCACTAGCGGGGGTCGGGAGACCCAGTACTTC. Full variable domain (rest looked up from reference TRBV7-3 and TRBJ2-5): GAGVSQTPSNKVTEKGKYVELRCDPISGHTALYWYRQSLGQGPEFLIYFQGTGAADDSGLPNDRFFAVRPEGSVSTLKIQRTERGDSAVYLCASSLRPTSGGRETQYFGPGTRLLVL.

The J gene is TRBJ1-1, the V gene TRBV11-1; no firm D call. The CDR3 is 12 residues long. Trimming shortened V by 1 base and J by 8 bases, and 8 bases separated the two germline ends. The V gene's germline CDR1 is SGHAT and CDR2 FQDESV (reference sequence). CDR3 region: CASSLVSREAFF. CDR3 coding DNA: TGTGCCAGCAGCTTAGTATCCAGGGAAGCTTTCTTT.

CDR3 DNA sequence: TGTGCCAGCAGCTCCCGGGGTAGCGGGGGATCTAGTAATGAGCAGTTCTTC. Translating gives CASSSRGSGGSSNEQFF. The chain combines TRBV7-2 with TRBJ2-1, with TRBD2 matching 9 bases. The CDR3 sequence is 17 residues long. The germline V gene has CDR1 SGHTA and CDR2 FQGNSA. With 4 bases clipped from V and 7 bases from J, the junction kept 14 bases outside the gene matches.

The chain is built from TRBV18 and TRBJ1-1, with 7 bases identical to TRBD1. With 6 bases clipped from V and 0 bases from J, the junction kept 4 bases outside the gene matches. The CDR3 length is 14 residues. Germline V gene lookup returns CDR1 KGHSH and CDR2 LQKENI. This CDR3 is CASSLDRVNTEAFF. The CDR3 DNA follows: TGTGCCAGCTCTCTAGACAGGGTGAACACTGAAGCTTTCTTT.

V and J are TRBV5-6 and TRBJ1-6, with a weak D call TRBD1 (6 bases). Germline CDR1 reads SGHDT; CDR2 reads YYEEEE. This CDR3 comprises 15 residues. Deletions cut 2 bases from V and 6 bases from J, with 12 bases between. In DNA, the CDR3 is TGTGCCAGCAGCTTCGGGGCAGGGGTTAATTCACCCCTCCACTTT. Its protein product is CASSFGAGVNSPLHF.

V and J are TRBV5-6 and TRBJ2-1; D uncertain. The germline gives CDR1 SGHDT, CDR2 YYEEEE. V was shortened by 3 bases and J by 8 bases, with 9 bases between the two germline ends. The CDR3 extends over 12 amino acids. CDR3 residues: CASSSYTDEQFF. As DNA, the CDR3 is TGTGCCAGCAGCTCCTACACAGATGAGCAGTTCTTC.

This clone has ten or more counts. The J gene is TRBJ1-5, the V gene TRBV28, with a weak D call TRBD1 (5 bases). The germline gives CDR1 MDHEN, CDR2 SYDVKM. The CDR3 sequence is 14 residues long. Trimming removed 4 bases from V and 6 bases from J, with 13 bases in between. The CDR3 here is CASSSGTGVQPQHF. In DNA form, the CDR3 reads TGTGCCAGCAGTTCCGGGACGGGGGTTCAGCCCCAGCATTTT.

The genes are TRBV6-6 and TRBJ1-5, with TRBD1 identical over 7 bases. The CDR3 contains 16 residues. CDR1 and CDR2 from the germline V gene are MNHNY and SVGAGI (reference sequence). The junction had 11 bases not matched to a gene; V was cut back by 2 bases and J by 7 bases. DNA of the CDR3: TGTGCCAGCAGTTACGGAGACAGGGCCCCGGGGCAGCCCCAGCATTTT. Residues: CASSYGDRAPGQPQHF.

The chain recombines TRBV5-1 with TRBJ2-7; TRBD1 is a possible D gene (6 bases). The germline V gene has CDR1 SGHRS and CDR2 YFSETQ. V lost 6 bases and J 2 bases, leaving 15 bases between the germline ends. The CDR3 spans 14 residues. CDR3 amino acids: CASTKMTGPYEQYF. DNA for the CDR3: TGCGCCAGCACCAAAATGACAGGACCCTACGAGCAGTACTTC.